This note documents a single T cell receptor beta chain sequence. Its antigen is not known. Naive CD8 populations comprised CD45RO-negative cells positively selected for CCR7, excluding terminally differentiated effector memory CD45RA+ cells. Those who donated, Caucasian adults without exception, all lived in Nashville, Tennessee. TCRdb keeps only in-frame clones here, not all; method: immunoSEQ multiplex PCR. This sample has hundreds of thousands of clones; about 91% occur once, and the top ten carry 24%. The record originates from a study of shared clonotypes between healthy human individuals. The CDR3 has 16 amino acids. V was cut by 4 bases and J by 6 bases, with 19 bases left in between. CDR1 is SGHDN and CDR2 is FVKESK in the germline V gene. Whole-study findings and limits: The rarefaction results pointed to incomplete sorted-subset sequencing despite large depth. The study found lower generation probabilities in non-shared clonotypes than in those shared by all four donors.

The sequenced material came from naive CD8+ T cells sorted from blood. V gene TRBV14 combines with J gene TRBJ2-1; D may be TRBD1 or TRBD2 (6 bases each). This receptor was identified in a man aged 25 to 40 in good health. The DNA of the CDR3 is TGTGCCAGCAGCCCGGGATGGGGGGCAAGTGGCAATGAGCAGTTCTTC. This codes for CASSPGWGASGNEQFF.